This T cell receptor beta chain was recorded in a study of T cell responses to AZD1222 COVID-19 vaccine (dated by TCRdb to the early 2020s). About the investigation overall: AZD1222 recipients given second doses at about 4 weeks or at about 12 weeks were pooled, since spike-specific TCR depth and breadth were not found to differ between the two schedules. TCR sequencing covered 233 trial participants: 200 to 210 given two doses of AZD1222 and about 26 given two doses of MenACWY control vaccine. Enrollment into the trials was organized by age into subgroups of 18-55, 56-69 and 70-plus years, and those subgroups contained roughly 140, 27 and 60 TCR-sequenced participants, respectively.

The CDR3 regions of human TCRbeta chains were analyzed by immunosequencing. The original methods were these. Repertoire TCRs were matched against a reference library of SARS-CoV-2-specific TCRs generated with the MIRA antigen-specificity platform. Breadth was defined as the fraction of unique TCRs that were SARS-CoV-2-associated, and depth was defined as the fraction of total T cells that were SARS-CoV-2-associated. Using the MIRA data, each spike-specific TCR was assigned both to the spike region to which the TCR was reactive and to a CD4 or CD8 class. Log10-transformed breadth and depth values were compared by one-way ANOVA with Sidak's multiple comparisons tests. Imported from immuneACCESS, the table was reduced by TCRdb to in-frame sequences with V and J called. These copies leave out some clones; in studies compared against another copy, an unresolved V gene accounts for under half, and the cause of the remainder is not known. That table gives V, J and clone size, and the DNA gave D and trimming. The sample table holds some 120,000 clones, of which about 89% were seen once. 4.2% of the sample belongs to the ten largest clones.

A remark on this clone: There is no known antigen for this receptor. Nothing much larger sits one base from this clone, and base qualities are not available.

Based on the germline V gene, the CDR1 and CDR2 sequences are KGHSH and LQKENI. From the cysteine up to the phenylalanine, the CDR3 has a length of 15 residues. Only the CDR3 DNA stays, 45 bases, in frame from base 1. V trim: 3 bases; J trim: 5 bases; unmatched bases: 7. The time point label, as the study defines it: baseline before first vaccination. The vaccinee samples were drawn from two UK trials, COV001 and COV002, one of which was a single-blind randomized controlled phase 2/3 trial testing AZD1222 (ChAdOx1 nCoV-19) in healthy adults. Trial participant PBMC samples were collected at day 0 and day 28 after the second dose for TCRbeta chain sequencing. Here is what the overall study found, with its caveats: CD4 TCRs associated with the vaccine covered the entire spike protein, and the dominant responses were in regions 160-218 and 743-854. The 56-69-year group was small, and its depth increase did not reach significance, likely because of low power. Conclusions about previously exposed vaccinees are limited because only six or seven AZD1222 recipients were SARS-CoV-2 seropositive at baseline. After two AZD1222 doses, spike-specific TCR breadth and depth were significantly higher than at day 0 and than in MenACWY recipients. Reportedly, close to half of the unique spike-specific TCRs recognized epitopes lying outside the regions that are mutated in the B.1.351 and B.1.1.7 variants. Because no day 14 peak-response samples were available, repertoires were characterized only after the peak T cell response. Most participants were white British and females outnumbered males, and the authors suggested that clonal diversity may have been underestimated.

This specimen was peripheral blood, taken on day 0 of AZD1222 vaccination. Recombination joined TRBV18 with TRBJ2-7, and 10 junctional nucleotides match TRBD1. This TCR was sampled from an adult in good health. This receptor has the CDR3 CASSPNAGTGDEQYF. The DNA sequence is TGTGCCAGCTCACCCAATGCCGGGACAGGGGACGAGCAGTACTTC.